Listed below are T cell receptor beta chains from one sample, sequenced in a study of cytomegalovirus exposure and HLA in healthy donors. TCRdb keeps only in-frame clones here, not all; method: immunoSEQ multiplex PCR. The table for this sample gives roughly 55,000 clones. Sequenced: PBMCs. The receptors shown here come from a middle-aged man in good health and CMV-seropositive. Both conserved end residues are part of each CDR3. Each record gives: V gene, D gene, CDR3 protein. A D gene is named only where the DNA matches it firmly.

TRBV28 | NA | CASSSGLGEQYF
TRBV11-2 | TRBD1 | CASSLRPRDRVSGANVLTF
TRBV6-5 | NA | CASSYDVWREQYF
TRBV4-2 | TRBD1 | CASSQDVGTASYEQYF
TRBV5-1 | TRBD1 | CASSLGTGSYNEQFF
TRBV7-9 | TRBD1 | CASSPTGRETQYF
TRBV9 | TRBD1 | CASSVDPRTGNYGYTF
TRBV5-6 | TRBD1 | CASSLNRGREAFF
TRBV4-3 | TRBD2 | CASSQDFRAGGRGANVLTF
TRBV5-6 | TRBD1 | CASSFRQGLGTDTQYF
TRBV19 | TRBD1 | CASNTGTGGYYGYTF
TRBV9 | NA | CASSVLRGYNQPQHF
TRBV30 | NA | CAWRVTGFQENQYF
TRBV5-6 | TRBD2 | CASNERGISYEQYF
TRBV7-2 | TRBD1 | CASSPDRTNTGELFF
TRBV7-9 | NA | CASSLEGKIGKLFF
TRBV18 | NA | CASSPRQETQYF